The sequence of this T cell receptor beta chain was determined in a study of neurological immune-mediated disorders. The sample holds many counts of this clonotype. Using its own MiXCR run on the 5' RACE reads, TCRdb lists one record per CDR3 protein. The sample holds 50,000 or so distinct CDR3 sequences, about 4.1% seen once. Sample: PBMCs. This clonotype originated in a man aged 55 to 70 with multiple sclerosis.

In DNA, the CDR3 is TGCAGCCTCAGGACGGCTGAAGCCTACAATGAGCAGTTCTTC. Translation: CSLRTAEAYNEQFF. V usage is TRBV29-1 and J usage is TRBJ2-1; D call uncertain. V lost 8 bases to trimming and J lost 2 bases, with 16 bases between them. Per the germline V gene, CDR1 is SQVTM and CDR2 is ANQGSEA. CDR3 length: 14 amino acids.